Reported below is one TCR beta chain. Generated by immunoSEQ multiplex PCR, the TCRdb table keeps only in-frame clones and is missing some. This table has some 720,000 clones, 85% to 90% appearing once. After removal of 6 bases from V and 5 bases from J, the junction contained 4 bases not matched to a gene. The CDR3 is 13 residues long. Germline values: CDR1 MNHEY, CDR2 SMNVEV (reference sequence). This sample was taken from a study of shared T cell receptors in the human thymus. These same records also appear under a second study, on human thymus T cells. That publication notes: Donors were healthy Finnish babies undergoing corrective operations for congenital heart defects. Related research described strongly overlapping thymic repertoires in unrelated people.

This TCR was sampled from a boy under two years old with a congenital heart defect. J is TRBJ1-5 and V is TRBV27; 7 bases line up with TRBD1. Sequenced: thymocytes. In DNA, the CDR3 is TGTGCCAGCAGGAGGGACAGCTATCAGCCCCAGCATTTT. Its protein product is CASRRDSYQPQHF.